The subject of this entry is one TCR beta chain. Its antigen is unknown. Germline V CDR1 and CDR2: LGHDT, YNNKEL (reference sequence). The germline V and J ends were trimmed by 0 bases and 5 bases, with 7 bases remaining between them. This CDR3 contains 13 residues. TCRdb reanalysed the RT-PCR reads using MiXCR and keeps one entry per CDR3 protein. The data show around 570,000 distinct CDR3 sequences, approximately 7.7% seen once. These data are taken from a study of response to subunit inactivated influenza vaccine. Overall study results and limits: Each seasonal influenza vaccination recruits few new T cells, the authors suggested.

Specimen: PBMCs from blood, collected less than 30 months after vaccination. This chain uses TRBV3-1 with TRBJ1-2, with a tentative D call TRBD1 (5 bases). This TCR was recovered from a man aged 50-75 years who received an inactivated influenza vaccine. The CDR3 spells CASSQDQGYGYTF. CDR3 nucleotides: TGTGCCAGCAGCCAAGATCAGGGTTATGGCTACACCTTC.